The 10 T cell receptor beta chains presented below share a single source sample, sequenced in a study of T cell changes during pregnancy in multiple sclerosis. The protocol was immunoSEQ multiplex PCR, while the TCRdb copy is restricted to in-frame clones and leaves out a portion. The table has tens of thousands of clones, about 88% seen once. The sample in question was CD4+ T cells from peripheral blood mononuclear cells, obtained in the first trimester of pregnancy. The receptor source for this set is a female donor with multiple sclerosis, enrolled in a pregnancy study.

The V gene is TRBV30, the J gene TRBJ1-1, with 10 bases aligning to TRBD1. The CDR3 has 16 amino acids. The junction had 8 bases not matched to a gene; V was cut back by 2 bases and J by 2 bases. Germline lookup yields CDR1 GTSNPN and CDR2 SVGIG (reference sequence). CDR3 loop: CAWSWGTGASNTEAFF. The CDR3 region has the DNA TGTGCCTGGAGTTGGGGGACAGGGGCCAGTAACACTGAAGCTTTCTTT.

This clone was recorded once. V and J are TRBV7-3 and TRBJ2-1, with TRBD2 as a possible D gene (6 bases). There are 14 residues in the CDR3. The germline gives CDR1 SGHTA, CDR2 FQGTGA. The V and J ends lost 6 bases and 5 bases respectively, with 14 bases between them. DNA for the CDR3: TGTGCCAGCAGACGGGGACTCGAGGACAATGAGCAGTTCTTC. This gives the protein CASRRGLEDNEQFF.

This clone turned up a few times. The rearrangement uses TRBV30 and TRBJ1-1; D is undetermined. The germline V gene encodes CDR1 GTSNPN and CDR2 SVGIG (reference sequence). The CDR3 runs 13 residues. V was trimmed by 4 bases and J by 2 bases, leaving 11 bases between them. As DNA, the CDR3 is TGTGCCTGGAATTCATATACAAACACTGAAGCTTTCTTT. It translates to CAWNSYTNTEAFF.

The chain recombines TRBV11-2 with TRBJ2-3; tentatively, D is TRBD2 (6 bases). V was clipped by 0 bases and J by 0 bases, with 16 bases between them. Looked up from germline, CDR1 is SGHAT and CDR2 is FQNNGV. The CDR3 consists of 18 residues. This chain's CDR3 is CASSLEVGLARSTDTQYF. The CDR3 nucleotides read TGTGCCAGCAGCTTAGAGGTTGGGCTAGCGCGGAGCACAGATACGCAGTATTTT.

This chain joins TRBV30 and TRBJ1-5; maybe TRBD1 (6 bases). Germline CDR1 GTSNPN, CDR2 SVGIG (reference sequence). Trimming left V 3 bases short and J 3 bases short, with 9 bases between. The CDR3 extends over 13 amino acids. The CDR3 DNA reads as TGTGCCTGGAGCGGACAGCTCAATCAGCCCCAGCATTTT. The encoded protein is CAWSGQLNQPQHF.

The V gene is TRBV5-8, the J gene TRBJ2-1; D may be TRBD1 (6 bases). Per germline, CDR1 SGHTS and CDR2 YDEGEE. The CDR3 is 17 residues long. Trimming shortened V by 10 bases and J by 6 bases, and 29 bases separated the two germline ends. In DNA, the CDR3 is TGTGCCGCAAGACAGGCACAAAGCCTCCTCCCCTCCAATGAGCAGTTCTTC. Protein product: CAARQAQSLLPSNEQFF. Full variable domain (outside the CDR3, taken from reference TRBV5-8 and TRBJ2-1): EAGVTQSPTHLIKTRGQQATLRCSPISGHTSVYWYQQALGLGLQFLLWYDEGEERNRGNFPPRFSGRQFPNYSSELNVNALELEDSALYLCAARQAQSLLPSNEQFFGPGTRLTVL.

This chain links TRBV6-1 with TRBJ1-5; 8 bases are a match to TRBD1. Unmatched junction bases numbered 8, after V lost 0 bases and J lost 7 bases. The CDR3 is 16 amino acids. Germline V gives CDR1 MNHNS, CDR2 SASEGT. The CDR3: CASSEAPGQGGQPQHF. The CDR3 DNA sequence: TGTGCCAGCAGTGAAGCACCCGGACAGGGTGGACAGCCCCAGCATTTT.

CDR3 in DNA: TGTGCCAGCAGGGAGGGGGCGACGGGCAATCAGCCCCAGCATTTT. This sequence encodes CASREGATGNQPQHF. The gene calls are TRBV6-6 and TRBJ1-5, with 7 nucleotides matching TRBD1. V lost 6 bases to trimming and J lost 2 bases; unmatched junction nucleotides: 7. Germline V gene sequence: CDR1 MNHNY, CDR2 SVGAGI (reference sequence). This CDR3 contains 15 residues.

This rearrangement joins TRBV4-1 to TRBJ1-4; D call uncertain. The CDR3 has 13 residues. Trimming took off 0 bases at V and 5 bases at J, with 4 bases between the two ends. The germline V gene has CDR1 MGHRA and CDR2 YSYEKL. In DNA form, the CDR3 reads TGCGCCAGCAGCCAAGATAGAAATGAAAAACTGTTTTTT. The encoded protein is CASSQDRNEKLFF.

CDR3 bases: TGCGCCAGCAGCCAAGACAGGGGCGGCTATGGCTACACCTTC. It specifies CASSQDRGGYGYTF. The genes are TRBV4-3 and TRBJ1-2, with a tentative D call TRBD1 (6 bases). Trimming took 0 bases from V and 4 from J, leaving 9 bases between them. The CDR3 contains 14 residues. Germline V CDR1 and CDR2: LGHNA, YSLEER.